This TCR beta chain was captured by sequencing in a study of cytomegalovirus exposure and HLA in healthy donors. Study overall: A subsequent analysis stated that the 95 to 150 validation repertoires were run on the same platform as the roughly 620 first-cohort repertoires.

The repertoire was sequenced with immunoSEQ multiplex PCR; TCRdb's copy has only in-frame clones and lacks some. In the table there are roughly 56,000 clones, around 94% of which are singletons. The V end was cut by 5 bases, the J end by 8 bases, with 12 bases between. The V gene's germline CDR1 is KGHSH and CDR2 LQKENI. The CDR3 runs to 13 residues. The receptor was derived from a man younger than 35 in good health and CMV-seronegative. Sequenced: PBMCs. The genes are TRBV18 and TRBJ1-4, with TRBD1 as a possible D gene (6 bases). As DNA, the CDR3 is TGTGCCAGCTCAAGACAGGTCCAGGAAAAACTGTTTTTT. This sequence encodes CASSRQVQEKLFF.